This T cell receptor (beta chain) stems from a study of a mutant IDH1 vaccine in newly diagnosed glioma. As for the study in general: An approximately 62% male, approximately 40% female split and a mean age of around 41 years characterized treated patients. Patients' prior therapy spanned radiotherapy, temozolomide, or both; most underwent both.

The V gene's germline CDR1 is SSHAT and CDR2 FNYEAQ (reference sequence). This CDR3 contains 18 residues. Regarding time point: baseline, week 1 (first vaccination visit). Treatment of the sample: pre-vaccination baseline after standard-of-care therapy. New IDH1-mutant, ATRX-lost WHO grade 3 or 4 astrocytomas occurred in donors. Notes on the study in general: 93.3% of patients showed vaccine-induced immune responses across multiple MHC alleles.

Repertoires were generated with immunoSEQ multiplex PCR, while TCRdb's copy carries only in-frame clones and drops some. The data show 50,000 or so clones, more than 80% seen once. About this clone: The antigen is undetermined. An end of the junction does not agree with germline; a read error may underlie this.

This receptor was obtained from a man aged 18 to 29 with glioma. The sequencing here drew on PBMCs, taken from a glioma patient treated with radiotherapy, temozolomide or both. V gene TRBV7-7 combines with J gene TRBJ1-5; tentative D call: TRBD1 (5 bases). The CDR3 here is CASSLGLSRTSGGQPQHF. The CDR3 DNA reads as TGTGCTAGCAGCTTAGGTCTATCGAGGACCTCGGGGGGTCAGCCCCAGCATTTT.